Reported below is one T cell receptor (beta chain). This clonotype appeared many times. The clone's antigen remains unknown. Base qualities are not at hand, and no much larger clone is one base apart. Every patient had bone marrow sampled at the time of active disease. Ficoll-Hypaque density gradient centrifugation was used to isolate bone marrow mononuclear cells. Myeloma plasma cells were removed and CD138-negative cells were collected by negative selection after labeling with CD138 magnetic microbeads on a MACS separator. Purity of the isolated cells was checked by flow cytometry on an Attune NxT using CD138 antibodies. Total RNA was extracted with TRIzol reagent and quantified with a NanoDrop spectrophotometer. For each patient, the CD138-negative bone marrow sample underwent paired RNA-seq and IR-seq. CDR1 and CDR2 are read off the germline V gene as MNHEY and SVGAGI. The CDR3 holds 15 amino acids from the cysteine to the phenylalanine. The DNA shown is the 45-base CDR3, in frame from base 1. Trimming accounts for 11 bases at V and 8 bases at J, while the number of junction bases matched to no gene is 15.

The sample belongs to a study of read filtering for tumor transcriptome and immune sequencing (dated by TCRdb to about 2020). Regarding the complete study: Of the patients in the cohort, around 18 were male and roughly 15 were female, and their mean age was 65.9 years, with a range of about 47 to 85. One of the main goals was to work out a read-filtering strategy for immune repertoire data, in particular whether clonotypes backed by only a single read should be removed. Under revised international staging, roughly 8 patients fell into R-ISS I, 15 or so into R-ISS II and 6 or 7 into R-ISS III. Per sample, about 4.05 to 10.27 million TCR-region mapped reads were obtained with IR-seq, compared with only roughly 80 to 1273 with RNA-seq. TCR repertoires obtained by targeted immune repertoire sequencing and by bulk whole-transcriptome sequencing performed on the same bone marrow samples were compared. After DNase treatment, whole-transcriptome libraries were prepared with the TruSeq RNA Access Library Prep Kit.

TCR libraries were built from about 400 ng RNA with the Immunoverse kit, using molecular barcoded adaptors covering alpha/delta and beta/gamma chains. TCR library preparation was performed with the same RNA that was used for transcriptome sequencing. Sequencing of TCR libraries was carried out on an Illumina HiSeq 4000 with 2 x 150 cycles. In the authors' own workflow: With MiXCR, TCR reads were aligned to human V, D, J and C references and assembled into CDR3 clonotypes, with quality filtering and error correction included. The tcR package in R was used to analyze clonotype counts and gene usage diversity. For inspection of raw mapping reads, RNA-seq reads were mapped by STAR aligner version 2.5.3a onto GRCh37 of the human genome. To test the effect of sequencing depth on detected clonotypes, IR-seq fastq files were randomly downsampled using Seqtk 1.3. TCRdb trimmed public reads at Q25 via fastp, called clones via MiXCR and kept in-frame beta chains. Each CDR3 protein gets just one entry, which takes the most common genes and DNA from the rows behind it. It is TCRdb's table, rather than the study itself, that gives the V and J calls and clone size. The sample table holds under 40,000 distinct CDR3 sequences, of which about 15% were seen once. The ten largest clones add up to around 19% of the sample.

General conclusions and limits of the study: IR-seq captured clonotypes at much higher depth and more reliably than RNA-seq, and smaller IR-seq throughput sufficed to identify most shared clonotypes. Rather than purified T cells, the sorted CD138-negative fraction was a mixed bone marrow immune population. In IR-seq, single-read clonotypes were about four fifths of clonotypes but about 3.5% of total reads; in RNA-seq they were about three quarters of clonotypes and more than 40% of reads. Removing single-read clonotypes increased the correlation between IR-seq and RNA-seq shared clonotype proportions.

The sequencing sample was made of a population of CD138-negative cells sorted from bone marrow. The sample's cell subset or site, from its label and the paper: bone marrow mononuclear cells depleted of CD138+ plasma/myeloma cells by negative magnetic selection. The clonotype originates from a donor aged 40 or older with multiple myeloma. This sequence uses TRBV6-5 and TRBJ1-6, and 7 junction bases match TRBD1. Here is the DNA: TGTGCCGCGAAACGTGATCCAGGGGGTCATTCACCCCTCCACTTT. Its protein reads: CAAKRDPGGHSPLHF.